The next 10 T cell receptor beta chains were all read from a single sample in a study of cytomegalovirus exposure and HLA in healthy donors. Produced via immunoSEQ multiplex PCR; TCRdb's table is partial and in-frame only. The sample includes tens of thousands of clones, around 97% of them seen just once. The sample comprised PBMCs. These receptors all stem from a young woman in good health and CMV-seropositive.

The chain recombines TRBV7-3 with TRBJ2-3; the D is unclear. Trimming left V 4 bases short and J 2 bases short, with 7 bases between. The CDR3 totals 13 residues. Germline CDR1 is SGHTA and CDR2 is FQGTGA. CDR3 region: CASSSVYTDTQYF. As DNA, the CDR3 is TGTGCCAGCAGCTCCGTTTACACAGATACGCAGTATTTT.

This clone has a single count. This rearrangement joins TRBV19 to TRBJ2-7, with a tentative D call TRBD2 (5 bases). The germline CDR1 and CDR2 sequences are LNHDA and SQIVND (reference sequence). This CDR3 comprises 17 residues. V lost 6 bases and J lost 0, with 21 bases in between. DNA of the CDR3: TGTGCCAGTAGCATCGAATCTACGGGGAGCATCTCCTACGAGCAGTACTTC. It is translated as CASSIESTGSISYEQYF.

The gene calls are TRBV7-8 and TRBJ1-1; TRBD1 matches at 9 bases. This CDR3 is 16 amino acids long. The V segment lost 5 bases and the J segment 3 bases; nucleotides outside the gene matches: 10. The germline CDR1 and CDR2 sequences are SGHVS and FQNEAQ. The chain's CDR3 is CASSLGQGTADTEAFF. CDR3 coding DNA: TGTGCCAGCAGCCTTGGACAGGGGACCGCTGACACTGAAGCTTTCTTT.

The rearrangement joins TRBV19 to TRBJ1-5; D perhaps matches TRBD1 (5 bases). The length of the CDR3 is 12 residues. The ends were cut back, 5 bases at V and 11 bases at J, with 13 bases in the middle. Germline CDR1 is LNHDA and CDR2 is SQIVND (reference sequence). CDR3 amino acids: CASSPRASTQHF. The CDR3 coding sequence is TGTGCCAGTAGTCCCAGGGCGTCCACCCAGCATTTT.

This chain joins TRBV5-8 and TRBJ2-7, with 8 bases matching TRBD2. The junction had 8 bases not matched to a gene; V was cut back by 3 bases and J by 0 bases. This CDR3 comprises 16 residues. Looked up from germline, CDR1 is SGHTS and CDR2 is YDEGEE. The chain's CDR3 is CASSSQLADYSYEQYF. The CDR3 nucleotides are TGTGCCAGCAGCTCCCAACTAGCGGATTACTCCTACGAGCAGTACTTC.

This chain joins TRBV28 and TRBJ2-7; possibly TRBD2 for D (6 bases). Germline lookup yields CDR1 MDHEN and CDR2 SYDVKM. The CDR3 consists of 13 residues. V shed 4 bases and J shed 0 bases, with 7 bases lying between them. DNA for the CDR3: TGTGCCAGCAGTTGGGGGGACTCCTACGAGCAGTACTTC. Its translation: CASSWGDSYEQYF. The full variable domain, in which reference TRBV28 and TRBJ2-7 provide the parts outside the CDR3, is DVKVTQSSRYLVKRTGEKVFLECVQDMDHENMFWYRQDPGLGLRLIYFSYDVKMKEKGDIPEGYSVSREKKERFSLILESASTNQTSMYLCASSWGDSYEQYFGPGTRLTVT.

This chain links TRBV29-1 with TRBJ2-1, with 7 bases identical to TRBD2. Germline values: CDR1 SQVTM, CDR2 ANQGSEA. Losses at the gene ends were 3 bases for V and 10 bases for J; bases not matched to a gene: 9. The CDR3 totals 13 residues. CDR3 sequence reads: CSVDFAGVGEQFF. The CDR3 DNA is TGCAGCGTTGACTTCGCGGGAGTAGGGGAGCAGTTCTTC.

As DNA, the CDR3 is TGCGCCAGCAGCTTGGGGGACAGTAACTATGGCTACACCTTC. This sequence encodes CASSLGDSNYGYTF. V gene TRBV5-1 combines with J gene TRBJ1-2; 7 bases are shared with TRBD1. This CDR3 has 14 residues. Looked up from germline, CDR1 is SGHRS and CDR2 is YFSETQ. V lost 0 bases to trimming and J lost 1 base; unmatched junction nucleotides: 0.

V and J are TRBV9 and TRBJ2-3; 8 bases align to TRBD2. From germline, CDR1 is SGDLS and CDR2 YYNGEE. The CDR3 runs to 15 residues. Trimming took 1 base from V and 3 from J; bases not matched to a gene: 4. CDR3 in DNA: TGTGCCAGCAGCGTATACGGGAGGGGGACAGATACGCAGTATTTT. Amino acids: CASSVYGRGTDTQYF. The variable domain in full, completed from reference TRBV9 and TRBJ2-3, reads DSGVTQTPKHLITATGQRVTLRCSPRSGDLSVYWYQQSLDQGLQFLIQYYNGEERAKGNILERFSAQQFPDLHSELNLSSLELGDSALYFCASSVYGRGTDTQYFGPGTRLTVL.

Points on this clone: The junction departs from the called germline gene at one end, perhaps through a read error. V is TRBV10-2 and J is TRBJ2-7; D is ambiguous. The CDR3 totals 11 residues. The germline V gene encodes CDR1 WSHSY and CDR2 SAAADI. The CDR3, as DNA: TGCGCCAGCAGTGAGTCCTCCGAGCAGTACTTC. Protein product: CASSESSEQYF.